This is a list of T cell receptor beta chains from one sample in a study of untreated major depressive disorder. Assay: immunoSEQ multiplex PCR; the TCRdb copy retains only in-frame clones and omits some. The sample lists 20,000 to 25,000 clones; about 90% were seen once. Sequenced: CD4+ T cells from PBMCs. The receptors stem from a woman aged 40 to 55 in good health. Each CDR3 is given with its conserved first and last residue. D genes are given only for firm matches. A row's size may be missing; if present it is once, few, many or a size class.

J gene,D gene,V gene,clone size,CDR3 protein,CDR3 DNA
TRBJ2-6,-,TRBV19,-,CASSMQDSAGANVLTF,TGTGCCAGTAGTATGCAGGACAGTGCCGGGGCCAACGTCCTGACTTTC
TRBJ1-2,-,TRBV6-5,-,CASSGRTGNYGYTF,TGTGCCAGCAGTGGTAGGACGGGCAACTATGGCTACACCTTC
TRBJ1-1,-,TRBV7-9,-,CASSLAGQGKAFF,TGTGCCAGCAGCTTAGCGGGGCAGGGCAAAGCTTTCTTT
TRBJ1-1,-,TRBV7-2,-,CASSLEWGSEAFF,TGTGCCAGCAGCTTAGAGTGGGGATCGGAGGCTTTCTTT
TRBJ2-5,-,TRBV7-6,-,CASSRFVIGRQETQYF,TGTGCCAGCAGCCGGTTTGTGATAGGACGACAAGAGACCCAGTACTTC
TRBJ2-3,-,TRBV28,-,CASSSRRGWDDTQYF,TGTGCCAGCAGTTCTCGACGGGGATGGGACGATACGCAGTATTTT
TRBJ1-1,TRBD1,TRBV29-1,-,CSVQGGSEAFF,TGCAGCGTACAGGGGGGATCTGAAGCTTTCTTT
TRBJ2-7,-,TRBV2,-,CASIREWSSYEQYF,TGTGCCAGCATTCGGGAATGGAGCTCCTACGAGCAGTACTTC
TRBJ1-6,-,TRBV10-1,once,CASSSGTETKYNSPLHF,TGCGCCAGCAGTTCCGGGACCGAAACAAAATATAATTCACCCCTCCACTTT
TRBJ1-4,TRBD1,TRBV4-3,-,CASSQDWRTGGEKLFF,TGCGCCAGCAGCCAAGATTGGAGGACAGGGGGTGAAAAACTGTTTTTT
TRBJ2-5,-,TRBV10-3,-,CAISEGETQYF,TGTGCCATCAGTGAGGGGGAGACCCAGTACTTC
TRBJ2-5,TRBD2,TRBV2,-,CASTSTSGQETQYF,TGTGCCAGCACTTCGACTAGCGGGCAAGAGACCCAGTACTTC
TRBJ1-1,-,TRBV7-8,-,CASSRHETQGNTEAFF,TGTGCCAGCAGCCGACACGAAACACAGGGCAACACTGAAGCTTTCTTT
TRBJ1-5,TRBD1,TRBV7-9,-,CASSPPIRQGDQPQHF,TGTGCCAGCAGCCCCCCGATTAGACAGGGTGATCAGCCCCAGCATTTT
TRBJ1-3,-,TRBV2,once,CASSESETSGNTIYF,TGTGCCAGCAGTGAATCGGAAACCTCTGGAAACACCATATATTTT
TRBJ2-3,TRBD2,TRBV6-1,once,CASSEALAGDTQYF,TGTGCCAGCAGTGAAGCGCTAGCGGGAGATACGCAGTATTTT
TRBJ1-1,-,TRBV6-1,-,CASRLLGNTEAFF,TGTGCCAGCAGATTGTTAGGGAACACTGAAGCTTTCTTT
TRBJ2-3,-,TRBV28,-,CASSFGWSTDTQYF,TGTGCCAGCAGTTTTGGGTGGTCCACAGATACGCAGTATTTT
TRBJ2-7,-,TRBV2,-,CASTTLTEQYF,TGTGCCAGCACGACTTTGACCGAGCAGTACTTC
TRBJ2-7,TRBD2,TRBV4-1,-,CASSQDRLAGVLYEQYF,TGCGCCAGCAGCCAAGACCGGCTAGCGGGAGTTTTATACGAGCAGTACTTC
TRBJ1-2,TRBD1,TRBV6-5,-,CASALTGDYGYTF,TGTGCCAGCGCCCTAACAGGGGACTATGGCTACACCTTC
TRBJ2-5,TRBD2,TRBV5-4,-,CASSLVLSGTQQETQYF,TGTGCCAGCAGCTTGGTATTAAGCGGGACCCAACAAGAGACCCAGTACTTC
TRBJ2-2,-,TRBV18,-,CASSPGTNTGELFF,TGTGCCAGCTCACCGGGCACGAACACCGGGGAGCTGTTTTTT
TRBJ2-2,-,TRBV23-1,-,CASSQGRTGNTGELFF,TGCGCCAGCAGTCAAGGCAGGACCGGGAACACCGGGGAGCTGTTTTTT
TRBJ1-2,-,TRBV6-1,-,CASRAQTATYGYTF,TGTGCCAGCAGGGCCCAGACAGCCACCTATGGCTACACCTTC
TRBJ2-2,-,TRBV18,-,CASSPRTRTGSGELFF,TGTGCCAGCTCACCACGTACCCGAACGGGGTCCGGGGAGCTGTTTTTT
TRBJ2-7,TRBD1,TRBV6-6,few,CASSPRQGAAYEQYF,TGTGCCAGCAGCCCCAGACAGGGGGCCGCCTACGAGCAGTACTTC
TRBJ2-5,-,TRBV27,-,CASSFWQGETQYF,TGTGCCAGCAGTTTTTGGCAGGGAGAGACCCAGTACTTC
TRBJ2-1,-,TRBV5-1,-,CASSLGGSSYNEQFF,TGCGCCAGCAGCTTGGGTGGGAGCTCCTACAATGAGCAGTTCTTC
TRBJ1-2,-,TRBV5-5,-,CASFPGPSGNYGYTF,TGTGCCAGCTTCCCAGGACCCTCAGGGAACTATGGCTACACCTTC
TRBJ2-7,TRBD1,TRBV4-1,once,CASSQDSPGTGKFSYEQYF,TGCGCCAGCAGCCAAGATTCCCCCGGGACAGGGAAGTTTTCGTACGAGCAGTACTTC
TRBJ1-1,-,TRBV28,-,CASSFPNTGPLEAFF,TGTGCCAGCAGTTTCCCCAACACGGGCCCGCTCGAAGCTTTCTTT
TRBJ2-3,-,TRBV6-5,once,CASSLGIPTDTQYF,TGTGCCAGCAGCCTAGGGATCCCCACAGATACGCAGTATTTT
TRBJ1-6,TRBD1,TRBV18,-,CASSQTGLDSPLHF,TGTGCCAGCTCACAGACAGGGTTAGATTCACCCCTCCACTTT
TRBJ2-1,TRBD2,TRBV7-2,-,CASSLGGLAGVNEQFF,TGTGCCAGCAGCTTAGGGGGCCTAGCGGGAGTAAATGAGCAGTTCTTC
TRBJ1-5,-,TRBV6-5,-,CASSLNFGNQPQHF,TGTGCCAGCAGTCTAAATTTCGGCAATCAGCCCCAGCATTTT
TRBJ1-5,-,TRBV7-8,-,CASSLANDQPQHF,TGTGCCAGCAGCTTAGCCAATGATCAGCCCCAGCATTTT
TRBJ2-2,-,TRBV6-4,few,CASRTTANTGELFF,TGTGCCAGCCGGACTACAGCGAACACCGGGGAGCTGTTTTTT
TRBJ1-4,-,TRBV5-6,-,CASSLQAAGEKLFF,TGTGCCAGCAGCTTACAGGCGGCCGGGGAAAAACTGTTTTTT
TRBJ1-1,TRBD1,TRBV11-2,-,CASSSTGGDFPEAFF,TGTGCCAGCAGCTCGACAGGGGGCGATTTTCCTGAAGCTTTCTTT
TRBJ2-2,-,TRBV27,-,CASRLGGELFF,TGTGCCAGCAGGTTGGGCGGGGAGCTGTTTTTT
TRBJ2-1,-,TRBV6-5,-,CASQPSGQNHNEQFF,TGTGCCAGCCAACCTAGTGGGCAGAACCACAATGAGCAGTTCTTC
TRBJ1-6,-,TRBV7-2,-,CASSSERLRDLGNSPLHF,TGTGCCAGCAGTTCCGAACGACTCAGGGATTTGGGGAATTCACCCCTCCACTTT
TRBJ1-5,-,TRBV27,-,CASSPSSTQPQHF,TGTGCCAGCAGTCCCTCGTCCACTCAGCCCCAGCATTTT
TRBJ2-7,TRBD1,TRBV5-1,-,CASSLQGALKEQYF,TGCGCCAGCAGCTTGCAGGGGGCTTTGAAAGAGCAGTACTTC
TRBJ1-3,-,TRBV29-1,-,CSVIGPLDTIYF,TGCAGCGTGATCGGCCCATTGGACACCATATATTTT
TRBJ1-5,-,TRBV5-6,-,CASSPRWASNQPQHF,TGTGCCAGCAGCCCCCGTTGGGCTAGCAATCAGCCCCAGCATTTT
TRBJ2-2,-,TRBV11-3,-,CASGLAGELFF,TGTGCGAGCGGGCTGGCTGGGGAGCTGTTTTTT
TRBJ1-4,-,TRBV5-4,-,CASSLDPTNEKLFF,TGTGCCAGCAGCTTAGACCCAACTAATGAAAAACTGTTTTTT
TRBJ2-2,-,TRBV5-1,few,CASSLARANTGELFF,TGCGCCAGCAGCTTGGCAAGGGCGAACACCGGGGAGCTGTTTTTT
TRBJ2-3,TRBD2,TRBV2,-,CASRELAGGPDTQYF,TGTGCCAGCAGAGAACTAGCGGGAGGCCCAGATACGCAGTATTTT
TRBJ1-5,-,TRBV5-4,-,CASSNSGSSNQPQHF,TGTGCCAGCAGTAATAGCGGCAGTAGCAATCAGCCCCAGCATTTT
TRBJ2-1,TRBD1,TRBV10-3,-,CAISESRQGADNEQFF,TGTGCCATCAGTGAGTCGCGGCAGGGGGCGGACAATGAGCAGTTCTTC